Given below is one T cell receptor (beta chain) in context. No antigen is known for it. The source of the sample is a study of immune cell composition in non-small cell lung cancer. General study findings and limits: Top 10 clone scores and clonality were higher in squamous than adenocarcinoma. Tumour TCR-beta clonality was not significantly tied to smoking pack-years. Adenocarcinomas with higher top tumour-associated clone frequency had more reactive TILs.

This CDR3 spans 15 amino acids. V gave up 6 bases and J gave up 8 bases; unmatched junction bases: 10. CDR1 and CDR2 from the germline V gene are LNHDA and SQIVND (reference sequence). TCRdb's copy holds only in-frame clones and misses some; the assay was immunoSEQ multiplex PCR. Of 4,000 to 5,000 clones in the sample, 70% to 80% were seen once. The source material was lung tumor tissue. The chain has TRBV19 and TRBJ1-4; TRBD1 matches at 9 bases. The receptor was isolated from a human donor with non-small cell lung cancer. CDR3 DNA sequence: TGTGCCAGTAGCCCATCGGGGACAGGGCTCGAAAAACTGTTTTTT. It is translated as CASSPSGTGLEKLFF.